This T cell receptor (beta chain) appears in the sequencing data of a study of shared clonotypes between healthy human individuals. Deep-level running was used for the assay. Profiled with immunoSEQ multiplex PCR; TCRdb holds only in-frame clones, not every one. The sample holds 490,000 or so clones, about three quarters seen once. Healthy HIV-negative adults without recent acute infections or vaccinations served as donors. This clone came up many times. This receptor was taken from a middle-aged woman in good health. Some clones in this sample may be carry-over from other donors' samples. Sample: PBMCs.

The CDR3 spells CASSDQGSTEAFF. CDR3 DNA sequence: TGTGCCAGCTCAGACCAGGGAAGCACTGAAGCTTTCTTT. The chain employs TRBV2 and TRBJ1-1; D might be TRBD1 (5 bases). This CDR3 comprises 13 residues. Trimming cost V 8 bases and J 4 bases, with 14 bases left between them. Germline V CDR1 and CDR2: SNHLY, FYNNEI.